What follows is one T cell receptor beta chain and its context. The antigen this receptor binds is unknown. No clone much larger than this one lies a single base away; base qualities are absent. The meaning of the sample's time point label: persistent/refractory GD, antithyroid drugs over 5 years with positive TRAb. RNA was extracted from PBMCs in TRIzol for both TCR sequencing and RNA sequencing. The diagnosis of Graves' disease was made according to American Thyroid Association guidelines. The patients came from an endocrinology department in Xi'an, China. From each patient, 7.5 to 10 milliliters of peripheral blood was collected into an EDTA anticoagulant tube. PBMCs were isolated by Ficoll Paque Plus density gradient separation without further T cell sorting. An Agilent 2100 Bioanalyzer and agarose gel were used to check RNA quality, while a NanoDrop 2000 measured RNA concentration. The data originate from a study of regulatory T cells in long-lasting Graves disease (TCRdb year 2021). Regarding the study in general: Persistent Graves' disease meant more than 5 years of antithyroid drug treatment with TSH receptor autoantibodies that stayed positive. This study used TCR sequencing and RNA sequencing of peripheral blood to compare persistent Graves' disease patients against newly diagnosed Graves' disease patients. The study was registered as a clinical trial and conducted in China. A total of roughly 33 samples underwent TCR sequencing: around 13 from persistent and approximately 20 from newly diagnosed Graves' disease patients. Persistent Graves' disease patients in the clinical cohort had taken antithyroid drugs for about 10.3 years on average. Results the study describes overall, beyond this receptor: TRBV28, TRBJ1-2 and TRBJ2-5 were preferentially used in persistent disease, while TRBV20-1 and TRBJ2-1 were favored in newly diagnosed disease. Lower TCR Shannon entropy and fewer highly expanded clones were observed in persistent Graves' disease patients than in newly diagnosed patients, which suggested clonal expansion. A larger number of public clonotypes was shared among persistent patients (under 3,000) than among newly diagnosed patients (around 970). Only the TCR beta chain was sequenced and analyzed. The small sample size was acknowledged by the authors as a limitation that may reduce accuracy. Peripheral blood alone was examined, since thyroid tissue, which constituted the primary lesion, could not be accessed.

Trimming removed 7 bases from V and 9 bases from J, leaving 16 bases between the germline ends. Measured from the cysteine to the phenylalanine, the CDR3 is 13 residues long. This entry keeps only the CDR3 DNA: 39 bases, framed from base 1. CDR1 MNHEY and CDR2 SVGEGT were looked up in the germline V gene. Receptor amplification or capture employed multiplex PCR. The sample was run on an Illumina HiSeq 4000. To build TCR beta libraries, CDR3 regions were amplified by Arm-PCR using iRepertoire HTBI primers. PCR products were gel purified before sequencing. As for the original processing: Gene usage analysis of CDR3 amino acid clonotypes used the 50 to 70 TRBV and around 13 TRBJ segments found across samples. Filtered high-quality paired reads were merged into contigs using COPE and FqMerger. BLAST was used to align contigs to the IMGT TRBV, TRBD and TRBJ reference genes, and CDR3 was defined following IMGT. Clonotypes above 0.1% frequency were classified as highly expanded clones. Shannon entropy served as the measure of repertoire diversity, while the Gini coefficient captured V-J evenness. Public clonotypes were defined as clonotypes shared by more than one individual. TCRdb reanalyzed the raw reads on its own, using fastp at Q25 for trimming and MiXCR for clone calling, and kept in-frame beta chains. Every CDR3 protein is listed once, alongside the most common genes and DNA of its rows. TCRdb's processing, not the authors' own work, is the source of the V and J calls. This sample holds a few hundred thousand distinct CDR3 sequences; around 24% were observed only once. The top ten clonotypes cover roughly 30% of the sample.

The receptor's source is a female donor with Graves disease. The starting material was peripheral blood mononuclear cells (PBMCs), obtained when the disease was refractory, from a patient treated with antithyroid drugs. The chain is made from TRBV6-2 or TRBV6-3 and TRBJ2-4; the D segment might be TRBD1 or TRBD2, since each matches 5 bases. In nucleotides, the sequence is TGTGCCAGCACCCTCTCGGCTGGGGGCATTCAGTACTTC. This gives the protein CASTLSAGGIQYF.